The 29 T cell receptor beta chains given below trace back to one sample, sequenced in a study of post-analysis software for immune sequencing data. Broader study findings: When patients were compared with controls, about five TRBV segments were more frequent, TRBV5-6, TRBV5-1 and TRBV20-1 among them.

Their antigens remain unidentified. Presence of unique molecular identifiers characterized the TCR beta cDNA libraries. A single record per CDR3 protein comes from TCRdb applying MiXCR to the PCR reads. The sample contains hundreds of thousands of distinct CDR3 sequences, 53% of which appear only once. Sequencing was carried out using blood. These receptor sequences come from a girl between 10 and 17 years old with multiple sclerosis.

CDR3 sequence: CASSPRWGNTEAFF. The CDR3 nucleotides read TGTGCCAGCAGTCCTCGGTGGGGGAACACTGAAGCTTTCTTT. The chain has TRBV6-5 and TRBJ1-1; D remains unclear. Trimming took 5 bases from V and 1 from J, leaving 11 bases between them. Germline assignment: CDR1 MNHEY and CDR2 SVGAGI. The CDR3 runs 14 residues.

This chain links TRBV7-2 with TRBJ2-5; a possible D gene is TRBD1 (5 bases). The CDR3 runs 12 residues. Germline V gives CDR1 SGHTA, CDR2 FQGNSA. V gave up 1 base and J gave up 9 bases, with 9 bases separating them. Here the CDR3 reads CASSLEGSSQYF. In nucleotides, the CDR3 is TGTGCCAGCAGCTTAGAGGGGTCGTCCCAGTACTTC.

This clonotype was recorded a few times. The V and J genes are TRBV29-1 and TRBJ2-7, with TRBD2 matching over 11 bases. The J call could be wrong; TRBJ2-5 is a better fit for the DNA end. The CDR3 is made up of 12 amino acids. Germline V gene data show CDR1 as SQVTM and CDR2 as ANQGSEA. The chain's CDR3 is CSGGLAEETQYF. The CDR3 DNA reads as TGCAGCGGGGGACTAGCGGAAGAGACCCAGTACTTC.

The chain links TRBV7-3 to TRBJ1-2; D is ambiguous. V lost 1 base, J lost 6 bases, and 15 bases lay in between. The CDR3 is 15 amino acids. Germline loops: CDR1 SGHTA, CDR2 FQGTGA. CDR3 DNA: TGTGCCAGCAGCTTAAATGTTGGTTCAGATAATGGCTACACCTTC. Protein sequence: CASSLNVGSDNGYTF.

This sequence joins TRBV20-1 and TRBJ1-1; a possible D gene is TRBD1 (5 bases). CDR3 length: 14 residues. CDR1 is DFQATT and CDR2 is SNEGSKA in the germline V gene (reference sequence). V was cut by 6 bases and J by 0 bases, with 14 bases left in between. CDR3 nucleotide sequence: TGCAGTGCCACCACGACAGCTATGAACACTGAAGCTTTCTTT. This translates into CSATTTAMNTEAFF.

The chain links TRBV2 to TRBJ2-3; 13 nucleotides line up with TRBD2. Germline trimming cut 4 bases from V and 2 bases from J; bases unmatched to any gene: 9. This CDR3 has 18 residues. Germline lookup yields CDR1 SNHLY and CDR2 FYNNEI. CDR3 sequence: CASSGGTSGVGSTDTQYF. CDR3 nucleotides: TGTGCCAGCAGTGGCGGGACTAGCGGGGTGGGATCCACAGATACGCAGTATTTT.

This clonotype was seen a handful of times. The chain joins TRBV29-1 to TRBJ1-1; D gene uncertain. This CDR3 comprises 10 residues. V gave up 7 bases and J gave up 1 base, with 4 bases separating them. The germline gives CDR1 SQVTM, CDR2 ANQGSEA. CDR3 DNA: TGCAGCGGGGGGAACACTGAAGCTTTCTTT. Its translation is CSGGNTEAFF.

This clonotype came up once. This rearrangement joins TRBV12-3 or TRBV12-4 to TRBJ2-3, with a possible D match to TRBD2 (5 bases). This CDR3 has 13 residues. V was shortened by 3 bases and J by 6 bases, with 10 bases between the two germline ends. The CDR3 region has the DNA TGTGCCAGCAGTTTGACCATAGCGGATACGCAGTATTTT. It specifies CASSLTIADTQYF.

The CDR3 DNA follows: TGCAGCACCAATCGGAGGGGGGCGCTTGGTGGCTACACCTTC. It encodes CSTNRRGALGGYTF. This sequence joins TRBV29-1 and TRBJ1-2, with a tentative D call TRBD1 (6 bases). V was clipped by 8 bases and J by 7 bases, with 23 bases between them. The CDR3 sequence is 14 residues long. The germline V gene has CDR1 SQVTM and CDR2 ANQGSEA.

Notes on this clonotype: A junction end diverges from the germline sequence, so it may reflect a read error. The chain carries TRBV7-9 and TRBJ2-2; D possibly corresponds to TRBD2 (6 bases). The CDR3 sequence is 19 residues long. Germline V CDR1 and CDR2: SEHNR, FQNEAQ (reference sequence). This CDR3 is CTSSSWTSQHHSGGGELFF. As DNA, the CDR3 is TGTACCAGCAGCTCGTGGACCTCGCAGCACCATAGCGGTGGTGGGGAGCTGTTTTTT.

This clonotype was seen a few times. This rearrangement joins TRBV12-3 or TRBV12-4 to TRBJ1-5, with D unclear. The CDR3 has 14 residues. Trimming took off 6 bases at V and 4 bases at J, with 13 bases between the two ends. CDR3 residues: CASRLANSNQPQHF. The CDR3 bases are TGTGCCAGCAGACTAGCGAATAGTAATCAGCCCCAGCATTTT.

The chain uses TRBV29-1 and TRBJ2-1; TRBD1 aligns across 7 bases. The V gene's germline CDR1 is SQVTM and CDR2 ANQGSEA. This CDR3 comprises 16 residues. Trimming took 7 bases from V and 6 from J; bases not matched to a gene: 18. The CDR3: CSAAHLGRGLANEQFF. The CDR3 bases are TGCAGCGCCGCGCATTTGGGCAGGGGGTTGGCCAATGAGCAGTTCTTC.

V usage is TRBV18 and J usage is TRBJ2-7; 8 nucleotides line up with TRBD2. Gene TRBJ2-5 matches the end of the DNA better, so the J call may be wrong. Germline assignment: CDR1 KGHSH and CDR2 LQKENI. The CDR3 is 15 residues long. The CDR3 is CASSPVREAYETQYF. DNA of the CDR3: TGTGCCAGCTCACCGGTGCGGGAGGCCTATGAGACCCAGTACTTC.

This chain joins TRBV29-1 and TRBJ1-2; 7 positions match TRBD1. The CDR3 loop spans 11 amino acids. J lost 8 bases, V lost 5 bases, and 5 bases had no gene match. Germline V gene data show CDR1 as SQVTM and CDR2 as ANQGSEA. CDR3 sequence reads: CSVNQGEGYTF. The CDR3, as DNA: TGCAGCGTTAATCAGGGGGAAGGCTACACCTTC. Looking up the rest from reference TRBV29-1 and TRBJ1-2 gives the full variable domain: SAVISQKPSRDICQRGTSLTIQCQVDSQVTMMFWYRQQPGQSLTLIATANQGSEATYESGFVIDKFPISRPNLTFSTLTVSNMSPEDSSIYLCSVNQGEGYTFGSGTRLTVV.

Concerning this clonotype: A read error may account for a junction end that differs from germline. This chain uses TRBV12-3 or TRBV12-4 with TRBJ1-5; no clear D gene. The CDR3 has 13 residues. The CDR3 region has the DNA TGTGCCAGCAGTTTAGGCGCGGGTCAGCCCCGGCATTTT. Translation gives CASSLGAGQPRHF.

This clonotype was counted only a few times. The chain joins TRBV6-5 to TRBJ2-3, with D maybe TRBD2 (5 bases). The V end was cut by 2 bases, the J end by 1 base, with 10 bases between. The CDR3 contains 15 residues. Germline CDR1 and CDR2: MNHEY and SVGAGI. This chain's CDR3 is CASSYTWGGTDTQYF. CDR3 in DNA: TGTGCCAGCAGTTACACCTGGGGAGGCACAGATACGCAGTATTTT.

The CDR3 here is CASSESPFLAEGSYNEQFF. CDR3 in DNA: TGCGCCAGCAGTGAGTCTCCCTTTCTAGCGGAGGGGTCCTACAATGAGCAGTTCTTC. The chain carries TRBV10-1 and TRBJ2-1, with 7 bases lining up with TRBD2. V trimming: 0 bases; J trimming: 1 base; junction bases outside the gene matches: 12. CDR1 is WNHNN, CDR2 SYGVQD, per germline (reference sequence). This CDR3 has 19 residues.

V is TRBV4-2 and J is TRBJ2-1; 11 bases map to TRBD2. This CDR3 spans 18 amino acids. Germline assignment: CDR1 LGHNA and CDR2 YNFKEQ. Unmatched junction bases numbered 13, after V lost 4 bases and J lost 5 bases. This CDR3 is CASSRLMNLAGGHNEQFF. As DNA, the CDR3 is TGTGCCAGCAGCCGACTGATGAACCTAGCGGGAGGTCACAATGAGCAGTTCTTC.

The DNA of the CDR3 is TGCGCCAGCAGCGGGGGACAGGGACCCAAAAACATTCAGTACTTC. Protein product: CASSGGQGPKNIQYF. V usage is TRBV5-1 and J usage is TRBJ2-4, with 9 bases matching TRBD1. This CDR3 has 15 residues. J gave up 2 bases and V 4 bases, and 4 bases lay outside the gene matches. Germline values: CDR1 SGHRS, CDR2 YFSETQ. The full variable domain, its missing parts supplied by reference TRBV5-1 and TRBJ2-4, is KAGVTQTPRYLIKTRGQQVTLSCSPISGHRSVSWYQQTPGQGLQFLFEYFSETQRNKGNFPGRFSGRQFSNSRSEMNVSTLELGDSALYLCASSGGQGPKNIQYFGAGTRLSVL.

This sequence joins TRBV20-1 and TRBJ2-3, with 11 positions matching TRBD2. Germline assignment: CDR1 DFQATT and CDR2 SNEGSKA (reference sequence). This CDR3 spans 15 amino acids. CDR3 sequence reads: CSPKPTSGVADTQYF. The CDR3 bases are TGCAGCCCGAAGCCGACTAGCGGGGTGGCAGATACGCAGTATTTT.

This clonotype was counted a few times. V and J are TRBV29-1 and TRBJ2-5, with 8 bases lining up with TRBD2. With the DNA end fitting TRBJ2-7 better, the J assignment may be wrong. Germline-derived CDR1 and CDR2 are SQVTM and ANQGSEA. The CDR3 has 14 amino acids. DNA for the CDR3: TGCAGCGTTGTTGGGCGGGAGGTCTTCTCCGAGCAGTACTTC. Translation: CSVVGREVFSEQYF.

The chain links TRBV5-1 to TRBJ2-3; 15 positions match TRBD2. CDR1 is SGHRS and CDR2 is YFSETQ in the germline V gene. Trimming at V came to 2 bases and at J to 1 base, leaving 8 bases not matched to a gene. There are 19 residues in the CDR3. The CDR3 loop reads CASSLRTSGRAMGTDTQYF. CDR3 DNA: TGCGCCAGCAGCTTAAGGACTAGCGGGAGGGCCATGGGCACAGATACGCAGTATTTT.

This chain uses TRBV28 with TRBJ2-1; possible D gene TRBD1, 6 bases. Germline lookup yields CDR1 MDHEN and CDR2 SYDVKM. Trimming took off 3 bases at V and 0 bases at J, with 18 bases between the two ends. This CDR3 region has 18 residues. CDR3 sequence reads: CASSFSFGSRGSYNEQFF. The CDR3 DNA reads TGTGCCAGCAGTTTTTCGTTCGGGTCCAGGGGCTCCTACAATGAGCAGTTCTTC.

Here the CDR3 reads CSASPPTGGRETQYF. CDR3 DNA: TGCAGTGCTAGTCCTCCGACAGGGGGACGGGAGACCCAGTACTTC. V and J are TRBV20-1 and TRBJ2-5; 9 bases agree with TRBD1. The CDR3 has 15 amino acids. Germline CDR1 DFQATT, CDR2 SNEGSKA (reference sequence). Trimming at V came to 3 bases and at J to 5 bases, leaving 10 bases not matched to a gene.

This chain connects TRBV2 to TRBJ2-4; TRBD1 might be the D (7 bases). TRBJ2-7 matches the DNA end more closely, so the J call is doubtful. The germline V gene has CDR1 SNHLY and CDR2 FYNNEI. This CDR3 is 13 amino acids long. The CDR3 loop reads CASSDPEGAEQYF. In DNA form, the CDR3 reads TGTGCCAGCAGTGACCCGGAGGGGGCCGAGCAGTACTTC.

V and J are TRBV30 and TRBJ2-4; tentatively, D is TRBD1 (6 bases). Germline V lookup: CDR1 GTSNPN, CDR2 SVGIG (reference sequence). This CDR3 has 12 amino acids. Trimming removed 0 bases from V and 6 bases from J, with 6 bases in between. The CDR3 loop reads CAWSVQGNIQYF. CDR3 sequence (DNA): TGTGCCTGGAGTGTACAGGGAAACATTCAGTACTTC.

This clonotype was observed once. The chain uses TRBV4-1 and TRBJ2-1; a weak D match, TRBD2 (6 bases). Germline-derived CDR1 and CDR2 are MGHRA and YSYEKL. Between the trimmed V and J ends, which lost 4 bases and 3 bases, there was a span of 16 bases. This CDR3 contains 16 residues. Here the CDR3 DNA reads TGCGCCAGCAGCCTTGATCCGGCGGGGAACTACAATGAGCAGTTCTTC. This gives the protein CASSLDPAGNYNEQFF.

The genes are TRBV9 and TRBJ2-1; 7 nucleotides agree with TRBD1. Per the germline V gene, CDR1 is SGDLS and CDR2 is YYNGEE. CDR3 length: 14 amino acids. The J segment lost 12 bases and the V segment lost 4 bases, leaving 13 bases of the junction unmatched. In DNA form, the CDR3 reads TGTGCCAGCAGCCCTGGGACAGCCCCCTTCGGGCAGTTCTTC. Translating it yields CASSPGTAPFGQFF.

The gene calls are TRBV20-1 and TRBJ2-7; D not certain. Trimming left V 0 bases short and J 3 bases short, with 24 bases between. CDR1 is DFQATT, CDR2 SNEGSKA, per germline (reference sequence). The CDR3 is 18 amino acids. The CDR3 reads CSARDPNPLASRGYEQYF. As DNA, the CDR3 is TGCAGTGCTAGAGATCCCAACCCTTTGGCATCTCGTGGCTACGAGCAGTACTTC.